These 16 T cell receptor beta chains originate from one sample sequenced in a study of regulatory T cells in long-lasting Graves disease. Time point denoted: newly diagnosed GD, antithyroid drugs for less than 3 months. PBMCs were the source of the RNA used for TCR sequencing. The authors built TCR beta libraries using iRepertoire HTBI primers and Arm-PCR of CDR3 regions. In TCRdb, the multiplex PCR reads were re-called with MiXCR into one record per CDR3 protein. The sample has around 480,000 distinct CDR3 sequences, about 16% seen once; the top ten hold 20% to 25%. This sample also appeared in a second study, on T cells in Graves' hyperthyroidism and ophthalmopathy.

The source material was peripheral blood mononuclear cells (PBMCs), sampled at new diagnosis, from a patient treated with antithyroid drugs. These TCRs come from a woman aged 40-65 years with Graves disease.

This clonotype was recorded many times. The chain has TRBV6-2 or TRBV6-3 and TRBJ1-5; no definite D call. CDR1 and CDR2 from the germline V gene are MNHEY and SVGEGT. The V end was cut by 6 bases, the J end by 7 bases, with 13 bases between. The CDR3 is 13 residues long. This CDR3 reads CASSDVGFQPQHF. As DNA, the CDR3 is TGTGCCAGCAGCGACGTGGGATTCCAGCCCCAGCATTTT.

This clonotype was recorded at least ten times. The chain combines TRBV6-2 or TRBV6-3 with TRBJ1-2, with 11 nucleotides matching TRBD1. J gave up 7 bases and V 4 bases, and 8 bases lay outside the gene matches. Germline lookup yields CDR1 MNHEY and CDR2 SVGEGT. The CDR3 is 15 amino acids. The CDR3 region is CASSFSGTGGSGYTF. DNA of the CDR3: TGTGCCAGCAGTTTCTCCGGGACAGGGGGTAGTGGCTACACCTTC.

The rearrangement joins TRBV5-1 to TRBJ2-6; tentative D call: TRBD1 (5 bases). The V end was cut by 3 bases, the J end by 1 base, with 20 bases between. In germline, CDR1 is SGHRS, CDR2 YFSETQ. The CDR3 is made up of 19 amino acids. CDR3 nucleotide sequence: TGCGCCAGCAGCTCCAATTCGGGTAGAACAGGATCTGGGGCCAACGTCCTGACTTTC. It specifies CASSSNSGRTGSGANVLTF.

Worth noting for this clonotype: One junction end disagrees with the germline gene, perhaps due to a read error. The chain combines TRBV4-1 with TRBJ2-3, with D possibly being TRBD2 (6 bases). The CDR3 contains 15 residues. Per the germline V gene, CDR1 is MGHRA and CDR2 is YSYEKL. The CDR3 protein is CASSQGLTSTDTQYF. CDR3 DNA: TGTGCCAGCAGCCAAGGACTAACTAGCACAGATACGCAGTATTTT.

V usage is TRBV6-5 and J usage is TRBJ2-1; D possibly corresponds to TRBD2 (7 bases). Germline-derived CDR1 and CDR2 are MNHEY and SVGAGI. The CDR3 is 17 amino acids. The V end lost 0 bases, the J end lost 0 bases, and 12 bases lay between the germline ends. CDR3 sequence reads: CASSYSGGHGSYNEQFF. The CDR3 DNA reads TGTGCCAGCAGTTACTCGGGGGGGCACGGCTCCTACAATGAGCAGTTCTTC.

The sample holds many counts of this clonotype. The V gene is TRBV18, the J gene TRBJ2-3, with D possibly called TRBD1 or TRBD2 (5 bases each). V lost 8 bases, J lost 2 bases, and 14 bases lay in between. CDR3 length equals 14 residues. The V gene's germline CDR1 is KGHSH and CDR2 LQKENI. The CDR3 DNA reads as TGTGCCAGCGGCTCGGGGCCGCACACAGATACGCAGTATTTT. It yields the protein CASGSGPHTDTQYF.

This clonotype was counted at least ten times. The CDR3 is CASRPNMGGNQPQHF. CDR3 nucleotides: TGTGCCAGCAGACCTAATATGGGGGGCAATCAGCCCCAGCATTTT. The V and J genes are TRBV27 and TRBJ1-5, with a possible D match to TRBD1 (5 bases). With 6 bases removed from V and 2 bases from J, the gap between germline ends came to 14 bases. The length of the CDR3 is 15 residues. Germline loops: CDR1 MNHEY, CDR2 SMNVEV (reference sequence).

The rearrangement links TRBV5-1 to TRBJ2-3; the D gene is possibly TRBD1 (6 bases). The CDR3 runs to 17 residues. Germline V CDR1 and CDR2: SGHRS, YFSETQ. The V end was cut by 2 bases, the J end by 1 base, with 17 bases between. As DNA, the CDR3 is TGCGCCAGCAGCTTAAAACAGGGATGGAAGGGCACAGATACGCAGTATTTT. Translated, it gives CASSLKQGWKGTDTQYF.

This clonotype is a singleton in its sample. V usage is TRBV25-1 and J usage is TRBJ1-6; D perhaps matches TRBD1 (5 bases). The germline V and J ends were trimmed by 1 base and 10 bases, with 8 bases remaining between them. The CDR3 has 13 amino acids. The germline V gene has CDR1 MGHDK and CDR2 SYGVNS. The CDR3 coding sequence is TGTGCCAGCAGTGAATCCAGGGCGTCACCCCTCCACTTT. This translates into CASSESRASPLHF.

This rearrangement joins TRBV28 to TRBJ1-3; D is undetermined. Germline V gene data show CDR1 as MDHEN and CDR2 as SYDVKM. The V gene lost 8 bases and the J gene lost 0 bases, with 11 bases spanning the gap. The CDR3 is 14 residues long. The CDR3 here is CASDAGISGNTIYF. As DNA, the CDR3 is TGTGCCAGCGACGCAGGAATCTCTGGAAACACCATATATTTT. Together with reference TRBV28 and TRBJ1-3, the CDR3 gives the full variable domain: DVKVTQSSRYLVKRTGEKVFLECVQDMDHENMFWYRQDPGLGLRLIYFSYDVKMKEKGDIPEGYSVSREKKERFSLILESASTNQTSMYLCASDAGISGNTIYFGEGSWLTVV.

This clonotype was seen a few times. CDR3 sequence: CASGLNQGGASSYNEQFF. The DNA of the CDR3 is TGTGCTAGTGGTTTGAACCAGGGCGGGGCGAGCTCCTACAATGAGCAGTTCTTC. The chain has TRBV12-5 and TRBJ2-1, with a possible D match to TRBD2 (6 bases). Germline values: CDR1 LGHNT, CDR2 FRNRAP. V shed 2 bases and J shed 0 bases, with 17 bases lying between them. The CDR3 loop spans 18 amino acids.

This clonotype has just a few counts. CDR3 in DNA: TGTGCCAGCAGTTTACCACCGGGGGGGAAAACTGAAGCTTTCTTT. This codes for CASSLPPGGKTEAFF. The V gene is TRBV12-3 or TRBV12-4, the J gene TRBJ1-1; a weak D match, TRBD1 (5 bases). The germline V and J ends were trimmed by 2 bases and 5 bases, with 15 bases remaining between them. The CDR3 length is 15 residues.

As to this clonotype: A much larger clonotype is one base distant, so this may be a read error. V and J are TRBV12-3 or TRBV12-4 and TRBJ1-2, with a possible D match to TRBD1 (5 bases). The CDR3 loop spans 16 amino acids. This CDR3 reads CASSSYGTIPNYGHTF. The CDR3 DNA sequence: TGTGCCAGCAGTTCCTACGGGACTATTCCTAACTATGGCCACACCTTC.

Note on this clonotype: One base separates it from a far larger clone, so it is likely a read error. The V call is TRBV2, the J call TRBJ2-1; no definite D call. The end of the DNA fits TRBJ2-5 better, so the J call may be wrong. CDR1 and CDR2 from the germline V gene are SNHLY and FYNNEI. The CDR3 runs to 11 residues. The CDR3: CASKVEGTQYF. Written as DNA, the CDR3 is TGTGCCAGCAAGGTCGAAGGGACCCAGTACTTC.

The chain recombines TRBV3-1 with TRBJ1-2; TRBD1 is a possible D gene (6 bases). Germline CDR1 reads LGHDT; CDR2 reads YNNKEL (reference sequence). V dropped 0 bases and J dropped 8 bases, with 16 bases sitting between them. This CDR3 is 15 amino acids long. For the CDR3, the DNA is TGTGCCAGCAGCCAAGATGGGGCGGGGGCTAGGGGCTACACCTTC. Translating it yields CASSQDGAGARGYTF.

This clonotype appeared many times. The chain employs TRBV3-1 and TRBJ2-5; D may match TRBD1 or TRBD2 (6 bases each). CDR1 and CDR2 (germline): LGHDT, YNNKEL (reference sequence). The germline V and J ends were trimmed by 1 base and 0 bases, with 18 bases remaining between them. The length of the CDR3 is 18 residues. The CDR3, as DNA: TGTGCCAGCAGCCAAGGCCTTGGTGGGGGGCTTTACCAAGAGACCCAGTACTTC. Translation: CASSQGLGGGLYQETQYF.